This T cell receptor (beta chain) was identified in a study of metastatic and nonmetastatic thyroid tumors. Across the study: Malignant thyroid and benign thyroid patients provided blood and tumor or nodule tissue whose repertoires were compared. General study findings and limits: According to reports, the diversity of TCR beta was significantly higher in malignant thyroid tumors than in benign nodules, and this held in both blood and tumor samples.

In its sample, this clone was seen a few times. The target antigen is unknown. In the study's own analysis: Researchers built a distant-metastasis classifier for papillary thyroid cancer that drew on CDR3 differences across clinicopathological groups. TCRdb used MiXCR to call clones anew from the PCR reads. TCRdb, not the original authors, processed these V and J calls. The sample has about 52,000 clones, about 15% seen once; the top ten hold 3%. The CDR3 loop spans 15 amino acids. V was shortened by 10 bases and J by 6 bases, with 19 bases between the two germline ends. CDR1 and CDR2 from the germline V gene are MDHEN and SYDVKM. Thyroid surgery was performed in patients who had received no treatment beforehand.

The genes are TRBV28 and TRBJ2-6, with a possible D match to TRBD2 (5 bases). The source material was blood. The clonotype was recovered from a female donor with papillary thyroid cancer or a benign thyroid nodule (not recorded which). Some clones in this sample may be carry-over from other donors' samples. Here the CDR3 DNA reads TGTGCCACCAAATTGGTGGGAGCTGTGGCCAACGTCCTGACTTTC. It translates to CATKLVGAVANVLTF.